This record concerns one T cell receptor (beta chain) sequence. Its antigen is unidentified. The sample originates from a study of cytomegalovirus exposure and HLA in healthy donors. Study-level information: Later analysis reported that the 120 or so validation repertoires shared the platform of the roughly 630 first-cohort repertoires.

Whole-study results and caveats: Across donors, most TCRs were seen rarely, yet some public ones were widespread. It was reportedly the case that the classifier diagnosed cytomegalovirus status with high specificity and sensitivity.

Sequencing was performed with immunoSEQ multiplex PCR; in TCRdb, only in-frame clones are kept and a portion is missing. The data contain 110,000 or so clones, roughly 86% of them seen just once; the ten biggest clones take up nearly 5%. The donors were members of the validation cohort comprising over 90 subjects, separate from the roughly 640-subject first cohort. The CDR3 runs 15 residues. Germline V gives CDR1 PRHDT, CDR2 FYEKMQ (reference sequence). V dropped 3 bases and J dropped 0 bases, with 11 bases sitting between them. This chain links TRBV13 with TRBJ1-1, with D unclear. The source of this sequence is a man in his late teens or twenties in good health and CMV-seronegative. Sequencing was carried out using PBMCs. CDR3 region: CASSLKREVNTEAFF. Here the CDR3 DNA reads TGTGCCAGCAGCTTGAAAAGGGAGGTGAACACTGAAGCTTTCTTT.